The next 15 T cell receptor beta chains were all read from a single sample in a study of graft-versus-host responses after intestinal transplantation. For these receptors, no antigen is known. Some clones are missing from TCRdb's copy, which holds only in-frame ones; the method was immunoSEQ multiplex PCR. Of approximately 82,000 clones detected, roughly 91% appear once; the ten largest clones hold over 0.08%. The material sequenced was unstimulated CD4+ T cells sorted from spleen or lymph node cells, taken before intestinal transplant. The receptors derive from a human donor who received an intestinal transplant.

The chain has TRBV5-1 and TRBJ2-4; TRBD2 is a possible D gene (6 bases). With 3 bases removed from V and 0 bases from J, the gap between germline ends came to 10 bases. Looked up from germline, CDR1 is SGHRS and CDR2 is YFSETQ. The CDR3 sequence is 15 residues long. The CDR3 spells CASSSDYPAKNIQYF. CDR3 nucleotide sequence: TGCGCCAGCAGCTCGGACTACCCAGCCAAAAACATTCAGTACTTC.

The genes are TRBV15 and TRBJ2-7, with 9 bases identical to TRBD2. V lost 4 bases to trimming and J lost 3 bases; unmatched junction nucleotides: 7. CDR1 and CDR2 from the germline V gene are LNHNV and YYDKDF (reference sequence). The CDR3 is 15 residues long. The CDR3 DNA is TGTGCCACCAGCAAGGAAGCTAGCGGGATCTACGAGCAGTACTTC. Translation: CATSKEASGIYEQYF. The variable domain in full, with the rest retrieved from reference TRBV15 and TRBJ2-7, is DAMVIQNPRYQVTQFGKPVTLSCSQTLNHNVMYWYQQKSSQAPKLLFHYYDKDFNNEADTPDNFQSRRPNTSFCFLDIRSPGLGDTAMYLCATSKEASGIYEQYFGPGTRLTVT.

V gene TRBV18 combines with J gene TRBJ1-4, with 10 bases identical to TRBD1. CDR1 is KGHSH, CDR2 LQKENI, per germline. The J segment lost 12 bases and the V segment lost 2 bases, leaving 12 bases of the junction unmatched. CDR3 size: 16 residues. CDR3 loop: CASSPARQGAVVELFF. CDR3 nucleotides: TGTGCCAGCTCACCAGCTAGACAGGGGGCGGTCGTAGAACTGTTTTTT.

The chain employs TRBV4-1 and TRBJ2-3; 14 nucleotides line up with TRBD2. The CDR3 consists of 15 residues. CDR1 is MGHRA, CDR2 YSYEKL, per germline. Trimming removed 4 bases from V and 3 bases from J; junction bases left unmatched: 0. CDR3 in amino acids: CASSRLAGGTDTQYF. The CDR3 DNA reads as TGCGCCAGCAGCCGACTAGCGGGGGGGACAGATACGCAGTATTTT.

The chain couples TRBV5-6 to TRBJ1-1; D is possibly TRBD1 (5 bases). In germline, CDR1 is SGHDT, CDR2 YYEEEE. V lost 2 bases, J lost 0 bases, and 14 bases lay in between. The CDR3 runs 16 residues. In DNA form, the CDR3 reads TGTGCCAGCAGCTTAGGGCAGGGATCGATGAACACTGAAGCTTTCTTT. Its translation is CASSLGQGSMNTEAFF.

The rearrangement uses TRBV5-1 and TRBJ2-7; TRBD2 aligns across 15 bases. Losses at the gene ends were 4 bases for V and 0 bases for J; bases not matched to a gene: 8. Germline V gene lookup returns CDR1 SGHRS and CDR2 YFSETQ. The CDR3 is made up of 18 amino acids. Here the CDR3 reads CASSGGLAGGQSSYEQYF. As DNA, the CDR3 is TGCGCCAGCAGCGGTGGACTAGCGGGGGGGCAGAGCTCCTACGAGCAGTACTTC.

This clone was counted between two and nine times. V usage is TRBV4-3 and J usage is TRBJ1-4, with 9 positions matching TRBD1. The CDR3 has 15 amino acids. In germline, CDR1 is LGHNA, CDR2 YSLEER. After removal of 3 bases from V and 8 bases from J, the junction contained 7 bases not matched to a gene. CDR3 DNA: TGCGCCAGCAGCCAGGGAGACAGGGGGTTCGAAAAACTGTTTTTT. Amino acid sequence: CASSQGDRGFEKLFF.

Here the CDR3 reads CASSQEVGTGPNTEAFF. In DNA, the CDR3 is TGCGCCAGCAGCCAAGAAGTCGGGACAGGGCCGAACACTGAAGCTTTCTTT. The chain recombines TRBV4-1 with TRBJ1-1, with 9 bases fitting TRBD1. The germline gives CDR1 MGHRA, CDR2 YSYEKL. The ends lost 0 bases at V and 1 base at J; junction bases unmatched: 6. This CDR3 comprises 17 residues.

This chain's CDR3 is CASSLEAGSYNEQFF. Here the CDR3 DNA reads TGTGCCAGCAGTCTGGAAGCGGGGAGCTACAATGAGCAGTTCTTC. The genes are TRBV6-4 and TRBJ2-1; TRBD2 agrees at 7 bases. Germline V gene lookup returns CDR1 MRHNA and CDR2 SNTAGT. The CDR3 has 15 residues. J gave up 3 bases and V 5 bases, and 7 bases lay outside the gene matches.

The chain has TRBV6-4 and TRBJ1-1; possibly TRBD1 for D (5 bases). V was shortened by 5 bases and J by 3 bases, with 22 bases between the two germline ends. Germline V gene data show CDR1 as MRHNA and CDR2 as SNTAGT. The CDR3 has 17 residues. The CDR3 coding sequence is TGTGCCAGCAGTCAATCGGGTTTAGGACACTTCGACACTGAAGCTTTCTTT. Amino acids: CASSQSGLGHFDTEAFF.

The gene calls are TRBV30 and TRBJ1-1, with D hard to call. Trimming took off 0 bases at V and 0 bases at J, with 5 bases between the two ends. This CDR3 contains 13 residues. CDR1 GTSNPN and CDR2 SVGIG come from the germline V gene (reference sequence). Written as DNA, the CDR3 is TGTGCCTGGAGTGTCGCGCTGAACACTGAAGCTTTCTTT. Its protein is CAWSVALNTEAFF.

This chain uses TRBV19 with TRBJ1-5; D unclear. Between the trimmed V and J ends, which lost 6 bases and 5 bases, there was a span of 8 bases. Germline V gives CDR1 LNHDA, CDR2 SQIVND (reference sequence). The CDR3 runs 12 residues. CDR3 DNA sequence: TGTGCCAGTAGCATCCGGGATCAGCCCCAGCATTTT. Translated, it gives CASSIRDQPQHF.

The chain employs TRBV4-1 and TRBJ2-4; 7 nucleotides align to TRBD2. Unmatched junction bases numbered 7, after V lost 1 base and J lost 4 bases. Germline loops: CDR1 MGHRA, CDR2 YSYEKL. The CDR3 length is 16 residues. The CDR3, as DNA: TGCGCCAGCAGCCAAGGACTAGCACGAGAAAAAAACATTCAGTACTTC. Protein product: CASSQGLAREKNIQYF.

The chain links TRBV6-5 to TRBJ2-7, with 7 positions matching TRBD1. CDR1 is MNHEY and CDR2 is SVGAGI in the germline V gene. Losses at the gene ends were 6 bases for V and 2 bases for J; bases not matched to a gene: 7. The CDR3 has 14 residues. The CDR3 loop is CASSNRQGPYEQYF. CDR3 bases: TGTGCCAGCAGCAATCGACAGGGCCCCTACGAGCAGTACTTC.

The chain is built from TRBV5-4 and TRBJ1-2; weak D call: TRBD1 (5 bases). Looked up from germline, CDR1 is SGHNT and CDR2 is YYREEE (reference sequence). V was cut by 1 base and J by 7 bases, with 14 bases left in between. This CDR3 is 14 amino acids long. The CDR3: CASSLNVQGGGYTF. Here the CDR3 DNA reads TGTGCCAGCAGCTTGAATGTCCAGGGTGGTGGCTACACCTTC.